These 5 T cell receptor beta chains originate from one sample sequenced in a study of molecular identifiers for immune sequencing clone quantification. One entry per CDR3 protein results from TCRdb running MiXCR on the PCR reads. This sample has 400,000 to 600,000 distinct CDR3 sequences, with under 30% found just once. The specimen was naive CD8+ T cells from blood, with Jurkat cell RNA spiked in. As to subset: FACS-sorted CD8+CD4-CCR7+CD45RA+ naive T cells. The origin of the receptors is a human donor in good health. Some libraries in this study had Jurkat cell RNA spiked in.

This sequence joins TRBV19 and TRBJ2-2; TRBD1 matches at 9 bases. Losses at the gene ends were 9 bases for V and 4 bases for J; bases not matched to a gene: 9. Germline V gives CDR1 LNHDA, CDR2 SQIVND (reference sequence). The CDR3 loop spans 15 amino acids. This chain's CDR3 is CASTRLTGGTGELFF. In DNA, the CDR3 is TGTGCCAGCACAAGGCTGACAGGGGGCACCGGGGAGCTGTTTTTT. The full variable domain, rest sourced from reference TRBV19 and TRBJ2-2, is DGGITQSPKYLFRKEGQNVTLSCEQNLNHDAMYWYRQDPGQGLRLIYYSQIVNDFQKGDIAEGYSVSREKKESFPLTVTSAQKNPTAFYLCASTRLTGGTGELFFGEGSRLTVL.

This clonotype came up a few times. The chain recombines TRBV20-1 with TRBJ2-7; 9 bases align to TRBD2. This CDR3 is 14 amino acids long. Germline V gives CDR1 DFQATT, CDR2 SNEGSKA (reference sequence). Losses at the gene ends were 5 bases for V and 5 bases for J; bases not matched to a gene: 10. Here the CDR3 reads CSADLSGSRDEQYF. The CDR3 DNA follows: TGCAGTGCTGACCTTAGCGGGAGCAGGGACGAGCAGTACTTC.

The chain combines TRBV12-3 or TRBV12-4 with TRBJ1-5, with D perhaps TRBD1 (6 bases). V shed 6 bases and J shed 2 bases, with 14 bases lying between them. The CDR3 consists of 15 residues. This CDR3 reads CASRPTGMGNQPQHF. DNA of the CDR3: TGTGCCAGCAGACCCACAGGGATGGGCAATCAGCCCCAGCATTTT.

This clonotype occurred many times. This chain connects TRBV2 to TRBJ1-5, with D unclear. Trimming stripped 0 bases from V and 7 bases from J, with 7 bases between. Germline CDR1 SNHLY, CDR2 FYNNEI. This CDR3 has 13 amino acids. The CDR3: CASSEAAGQPQHF. The CDR3 DNA reads as TGTGCCAGCAGTGAAGCTGCCGGGCAGCCCCAGCATTTT.

A few counts support this clonotype. This chain joins TRBV19 and TRBJ2-7, with no clear D. The V end lost 7 bases, the J end lost 5 bases, and 12 bases lay between the germline ends. In germline, CDR1 is LNHDA, CDR2 SQIVND (reference sequence). The CDR3 has 12 residues. The CDR3 bases are TGTGCCAGTAATGGGCCAGCAGACGAGCAGTACTTC. It specifies CASNGPADEQYF.